These 27 T cell receptor beta chains came from one sample sequenced in a study of blood T cell repertoires in COVID-19. Generated by immunoSEQ multiplex PCR, the TCRdb table keeps only in-frame clones and is missing some. Of tens of thousands of clones in the sample, over 80% were seen once. The sample consisted of peripheral blood. The receptors stem from a man aged 50 to 59 with active COVID-19.

This clone was seen more than once but under ten times. The V and J genes are TRBV7-3 and TRBJ2-2; D ambiguous. This CDR3 region has 14 residues. V gave up 3 bases and J gave up 2 bases, with 7 bases separating them. The V gene's germline CDR1 is SGHTA and CDR2 FQGTGA. CDR3 in DNA: TGTGCCAGCAGCTTTCTAGTTAACACCGGGGAGCTGTTTTTT. Translated: CASSFLVNTGELFF. Drawing the rest from reference TRBV7-3 and TRBJ2-2, the complete variable domain is GAGVSQTPSNKVTEKGKYVELRCDPISGHTALYWYRQSLGQGPEFLIYFQGTGAADDSGLPNDRFFAVRPEGSVSTLKIQRTERGDSAVYLCASSFLVNTGELFFGEGSRLTVL.

In nucleotides, the CDR3 is TGTGCCAGCAGCCAAGGCTCATGGGGGCGACGCCCGGGAGGTGAGCAGTTCTTC. Its protein product is CASSQGSWGRRPGGEQFF. The J gene is TRBJ2-1, the V gene TRBV3-1 (or the pseudogene TRBV3-2); weak D call: TRBD2 (7 bases). The CDR3 consists of 18 residues. V lost 1 base and J lost 9, with 25 bases in between. CDR1 and CDR2 from the germline V gene are LGHDT and YNNKEL (reference sequence).

The genes are TRBV28 and TRBJ2-1; no firm D call. V gave up 4 bases and J gave up 7 bases, with 8 bases separating them. From germline, CDR1 is MDHEN and CDR2 SYDVKM. The CDR3 sequence is 12 residues long. CDR3 nucleotide sequence: TGTGCCAGCAGTTCGACTGCGAATGAGCAGTTCTTC. Translated, it gives CASSSTANEQFF.

This chain links TRBV7-2 with TRBJ1-5; tentatively, D is TRBD1 (5 bases). V shed 1 base and J shed 0 bases, with 13 bases lying between them. Germline V gives CDR1 SGHTA, CDR2 FQGNSA. This CDR3 spans 17 amino acids. This chain's CDR3 is CASSLVQGQYSNQPQHF. Here the CDR3 DNA reads TGTGCCAGCAGCTTAGTTCAAGGACAATATAGCAATCAGCCCCAGCATTTT.

This rearrangement joins TRBV18 to TRBJ1-1; 10 positions match TRBD1. The CDR3 is 15 amino acids. Germline V gene sequence: CDR1 KGHSH, CDR2 LQKENI. J gave up 8 bases and V 2 bases, and 8 bases lay outside the gene matches. CDR3 loop: CASSPGRDRGREAFF. The DNA of the CDR3 is TGTGCCAGCTCACCAGGGCGGGACAGGGGCCGAGAAGCTTTCTTT.

The gene calls are TRBV2 and TRBJ2-7; D ambiguous. The V end was cut by 7 bases, the J end by 2 bases, with 15 bases between. This CDR3 spans 14 amino acids. The germline V gene encodes CDR1 SNHLY and CDR2 FYNNEI. CDR3 loop: CASNLGVFAYEQYF. The CDR3 DNA reads TGTGCCAGCAACCTAGGAGTTTTTGCCTACGAGCAGTACTTC.

This rearrangement joins TRBV7-8 to TRBJ1-5; D not resolved. The germline V gene has CDR1 SGHVS and CDR2 FQNEAQ. V was shortened by 0 bases and J by 1 base, with 25 bases between the two germline ends. The CDR3 length is 21 residues. Written as DNA, the CDR3 is TGTGCCAGCAGCTTAGCAGTGGGCCCCCCTGGCGGGATAGGAAGCAATCAGCCCCAGCATTTT. Its protein is CASSLAVGPPGGIGSNQPQHF.

The chain joins TRBV6-2 or TRBV6-3 to TRBJ2-3; 8 nucleotides match TRBD2. V was clipped by 6 bases and J by 6 bases; unmatched bases: 8. The V gene's germline CDR1 is MNHEY and CDR2 SVGEGT. This CDR3 has 14 amino acids. This CDR3 is CASSVPGLGDTQYF. The CDR3 coding sequence is TGTGCCAGCAGCGTCCCGGGACTAGGGGATACGCAGTATTTT.

The chain is built from TRBV7-3 and TRBJ2-1; tentative D call: TRBD2 (6 bases). Trimming removed 0 bases at V and 3 bases at J, with 9 bases between. This CDR3 has 15 residues. CDR1 and CDR2 (germline): SGHTA, FQGTGA. In DNA, the CDR3 is TGTGCCAGCAGCTTAACGCGGGACGACTACAATGAGCAGTTCTTC. Encoded protein: CASSLTRDDYNEQFF.

This chain connects TRBV7-2 to TRBJ2-7, with unresolved D. The V end lost 0 bases, the J end lost 3 bases, and 12 bases lay between the germline ends. The CDR3 spans 15 residues. Germline CDR1 and CDR2: SGHTA and FQGNSA. The CDR3, as DNA: TGTGCCAGCAGCTTAGCCGGTCCCCACGGCTACGAGCAGTACTTC. Translation gives CASSLAGPHGYEQYF.

This chain joins TRBV11-2 and TRBJ1-1; 10 bases map to TRBD1. The CDR3 is made up of 14 amino acids. The germline CDR1 and CDR2 sequences are SGHAT and FQNNGV. The junction had 4 bases not matched to a gene; V was cut back by 4 bases and J by 5 bases. The CDR3 protein is CASSWGTGATEAFF. CDR3 coding DNA: TGTGCCAGCAGCTGGGGGACAGGGGCAACTGAAGCTTTCTTT. Filled out from reference TRBV11-2 and TRBJ1-1, the complete variable domain reads EAGVAQSPRYKIIEKRQSVAFWCNPISGHATLYWYQQILGQGPKLLIQFQNNGVVDDSQLPKDRFSAERLKGVDSTLKIQPAKLEDSAVYLCASSWGTGATEAFFGQGTRLTVV.

The rearrangement uses TRBV12-5 and TRBJ2-7; 8 positions match TRBD2. There are 14 residues in the CDR3. V dropped 7 bases and J dropped 7; count of bases not matched to a gene: 12. Germline V gives CDR1 LGHNT, CDR2 FRNRAP. The CDR3 reads CASVPGGLRREQYF. CDR3 bases: TGTGCTAGTGTTCCGGGGGGGCTTAGGAGAGAGCAGTACTTC. Based on the CDR3 plus reference TRBV12-5 and TRBJ2-7, the full variable domain is DARVTQTPRHKVTEMGQEVTMRCQPILGHNTVFWYRQTMMQGLELLAYFRNRAPLDDSGMPKDRFSAEMPDATLATLKIQPSEPRDSAVYFCASVPGGLRREQYFGPGTRLTVT.

The chain joins TRBV10-3 to TRBJ1-5; tentative D call: TRBD1 (6 bases). CDR3 length: 17 residues. The germline V gene has CDR1 ENHRY and CDR2 SYGVKD. The germline V and J ends were trimmed by 3 bases and 1 base, with 16 bases remaining between them. CDR3 sequence (DNA): TGTGCCATCAGTGATACTCAGGGGATGGGCAGCAATCAGCCCCAGCATTTT. Translating it yields CAISDTQGMGSNQPQHF.

V gene TRBV27 combines with J gene TRBJ1-4; the match to TRBD1 covers 8 bases. J was trimmed by 5 bases and V by 5 bases; bases with no gene match: 7. The CDR3 totals 15 residues. The V gene's germline CDR1 is MNHEY and CDR2 SMNVEV (reference sequence). The CDR3 nucleotides read TGTGCCAGCAGTCCCCTGAGGACAGGGAATGAAAAACTGTTTTTT. Translating gives CASSPLRTGNEKLFF.

This clone was seen only once. The chain links TRBV6-5 to TRBJ2-5, with 12 bases aligning to TRBD2. The CDR3 loop spans 15 amino acids. Germline V gene lookup returns CDR1 MNHEY and CDR2 SVGAGI. V lost 5 bases, J lost 5 bases, and 6 bases stayed unmatched. The CDR3 loop is CASSTGLAGWETQYF. CDR3 DNA sequence: TGTGCCAGCAGTACCGGACTAGCGGGATGGGAGACCCAGTACTTC.

V is TRBV11-2 and J is TRBJ2-1, with a tentative D call TRBD1 (5 bases). The CDR3 covers 14 residues. CDR1 and CDR2 from the germline V gene are SGHAT and FQNNGV. Trimming stripped 5 bases from V and 8 bases from J, with 16 bases between. This chain's CDR3 is CASSVPDSPYEQFF. CDR3 DNA: TGTGCCAGCAGCGTACCAGACAGTCCGTATGAGCAGTTCTTC.

The V call is TRBV6-5, the J call TRBJ2-2; the D gene is possibly TRBD2 (5 bases). The CDR3 extends over 15 amino acids. The V gene lost 8 bases and the J gene lost 5 bases, with 18 bases spanning the gap. Germline V lookup: CDR1 MNHEY, CDR2 SVGAGI. The CDR3 here is CASRVWGARTGELFF. The CDR3 DNA reads as TGTGCCAGCCGGGTGTGGGGAGCGAGAACCGGGGAGCTGTTTTTT.

The CDR3 protein is CASSGTDPSYEQYF. CDR3 nucleotide sequence: TGTGCCAGCAGCGGGACAGACCCCTCCTACGAGCAGTACTTC. The gene calls are TRBV25-1 and TRBJ2-7; 7 positions match TRBD1. The CDR3 is 14 amino acids. V dropped 6 bases and J dropped 0; count of bases not matched to a gene: 5. In germline, CDR1 is MGHDK, CDR2 SYGVNS.

This sequence joins TRBV6-4 and TRBJ2-1, with 12 bases identical to TRBD2. V was clipped by 3 bases and J by 4 bases; unmatched bases: 4. Germline values: CDR1 MRHNA, CDR2 SNTAGT. The CDR3 totals 16 residues. The CDR3 coding sequence is TGTGCCAGCAGTGAAAGCGGGACTAGCGGGTACAATGAGCAGTTCTTC. Amino acids: CASSESGTSGYNEQFF.

This chain uses TRBV6-5 with TRBJ1-1; unclear D gene. Per the germline V gene, CDR1 is MNHEY and CDR2 is SVGAGI. CDR3 length: 15 residues. V was pared by 2 bases and J by 2 bases, with 12 bases between. The CDR3 DNA follows: TGTGCCAGCAGTTACAGCGCCACAAGTAACACTGAAGCTTTCTTT. The encoded protein is CASSYSATSNTEAFF.

This chain uses TRBV27 with TRBJ2-7; 7 bases are shared with TRBD1. Trimming removed 2 bases from V and 2 bases from J; junction bases left unmatched: 3. This CDR3 has 14 residues. Germline V gives CDR1 MNHEY, CDR2 SMNVEV (reference sequence). CDR3 protein: CASSLVGTAYEQYF. The CDR3 DNA reads as TGTGCCAGCAGTTTAGTCGGGACAGCCTACGAGCAGTACTTC.

This sequence joins TRBV5-1 and TRBJ2-3, with 10 bases fitting TRBD2. Germline assignment: CDR1 SGHRS and CDR2 YFSETQ. V dropped 0 bases and J dropped 3; count of bases not matched to a gene: 4. The CDR3 has 16 amino acids. The CDR3 reads CASSLGTSGTTDTQYF. The CDR3 coding sequence is TGCGCCAGCAGCTTGGGCACTAGCGGGACAACAGATACGCAGTATTTT.

The rearrangement joins TRBV11-2 to TRBJ2-1, with 7 bases fitting TRBD2. CDR1 SGHAT and CDR2 FQNNGV come from the germline V gene. The CDR3 runs 17 residues. V gave up 4 bases and J gave up 7 bases; unmatched junction bases: 16. CDR3 region: CASSYRVRGSFSNEQFF. The CDR3 DNA sequence: TGTGCCAGCAGCTATCGTGTCCGCGGGAGCTTCTCAAATGAGCAGTTCTTC. Full variable domain (missing parts from reference TRBV11-2 and TRBJ2-1): EAGVAQSPRYKIIEKRQSVAFWCNPISGHATLYWYQQILGQGPKLLIQFQNNGVVDDSQLPKDRFSAERLKGVDSTLKIQPAKLEDSAVYLCASSYRVRGSFSNEQFFGPGTRLTVL.

This clone turned up a few times. The genes are TRBV5-8 and TRBJ1-2; D is unresolved. This CDR3 has 12 amino acids. V dropped 3 bases and J dropped 4 bases, with 7 bases sitting between them. The germline CDR1 and CDR2 sequences are SGHTS and YDEGEE. The DNA of the CDR3 is TGTGCCAGCAGCTACGTAGTCTATGGCTACACCTTC. It encodes CASSYVVYGYTF.

This rearrangement joins TRBV27 to TRBJ2-7; perhaps TRBD2 as D (5 bases). The V gene's germline CDR1 is MNHEY and CDR2 SMNVEV (reference sequence). The CDR3 length is 15 residues. V lost 5 bases, J lost 1 base, and 15 bases lay in between. CDR3 sequence reads: CASSPDIGSSYEQYF. Written as DNA, the CDR3 is TGTGCCAGCAGTCCTGATATTGGGAGTTCCTACGAGCAGTACTTC.

This clone was recorded only once. This chain uses TRBV11-3 with TRBJ2-5; possibly TRBD2 for D (7 bases). V lost 2 bases and J 5 bases, leaving 18 bases between the germline ends. The CDR3 totals 16 residues. Per germline, CDR1 SGHNT and CDR2 YENEEA. The CDR3 bases are TGTGCCAGCAGCTTAATTGGGCGGGGGCCCTCGGAGACCCAGTACTTC. Protein product: CASSLIGRGPSETQYF.

The chain is built from TRBV3-1 (or the pseudogene TRBV3-2) and TRBJ1-2; 8 bases match TRBD1. The V segment lost 0 bases and the J segment 4 bases; nucleotides outside the gene matches: 4. The germline CDR1 and CDR2 sequences are LGHDT and YNNKEL (reference sequence). This CDR3 comprises 15 residues. Here the CDR3 reads CASSQDRTGIYGYTF. The CDR3 nucleotides read TGTGCCAGCAGCCAAGACCGGACAGGGATCTATGGCTACACCTTC.